These 9 T cell receptor beta chains came from one sample sequenced in a study of blood T cell repertoires in COVID-19. The repertoire was sequenced with immunoSEQ multiplex PCR; TCRdb's copy has only in-frame clones and lacks some. The table lists fewer than 350,000 clones, roughly 85% of them singletons, with around 2% in the top ten. Specimen: PBMCs or T cells enriched from blood (not recorded which). These receptor sequences come from a woman in her twenties or thirties who had been exposed to COVID-19.

This clone was observed many times. The chain couples TRBV30 to TRBJ2-7, with 9 bases matching TRBD1. V shed 3 bases and J 3 bases; nucleotides not matched to a gene: 3. Germline V gene data show CDR1 as GTSNPN and CDR2 as SVGIG (reference sequence). This CDR3 spans 13 amino acids. Written as DNA, the CDR3 is TGTGCCTGGAGGGGACAGGGAAACTACGAGCAGTACTTC. Its translation: CAWRGQGNYEQYF.

The chain carries TRBV7-2 and TRBJ1-2; 10 nucleotides line up with TRBD1. CDR1 is SGHTA and CDR2 is FQGNSA in the germline V gene. CDR3 length equals 15 residues. V gave up 4 bases and J gave up 8 bases; unmatched junction bases: 10. The CDR3: CASSSGRQGAKGYTF. The CDR3 DNA sequence: TGTGCCAGCAGCTCAGGTAGACAGGGGGCGAAAGGCTACACCTTC. The full variable domain, rest sourced from reference TRBV7-2 and TRBJ1-2, is GAGVSQSPSNKVTEKGKDVELRCDPISGHTALYWYRQSLGQGLEFLIYFQGNSAPDKSGLPSDRFSAERTGGSVSTLTIQRTQQEDSAVYLCASSSGRQGAKGYTFGSGTRLTVV.

The chain uses TRBV6-5 and TRBJ2-3; D is undetermined. Trimming left V 4 bases short and J 3 bases short, with 14 bases between. The CDR3 extends over 15 amino acids. Looked up from germline, CDR1 is MNHEY and CDR2 is SVGAGI. In nucleotides, the CDR3 is TGTGCCAGCAGTTCATCAACCAGTGTTACAGATACGCAGTATTTT. Translation: CASSSSTSVTDTQYF.

V usage is TRBV9 and J usage is TRBJ2-7; 14 bases align to TRBD2. Looked up from germline, CDR1 is SGDLS and CDR2 is YYNGEE. The CDR3 spans 16 residues. V dropped 3 bases and J dropped 2; count of bases not matched to a gene: 4. The DNA of the CDR3 is TGTGCCAGCAGCGCCGGGACTAGCGGGAGCCCCTACGAGCAGTACTTC. Amino acids: CASSAGTSGSPYEQYF.

The chain is built from TRBV6-5 and TRBJ2-3; 9 nucleotides align to TRBD2. The ends lost 6 bases at V and 5 bases at J; junction bases unmatched: 9. The length of the CDR3 is 15 residues. CDR1 is MNHEY and CDR2 is SVGAGI in the germline V gene. The CDR3 protein is CASRDSGSSGDTQYF. The CDR3 nucleotides are TGTGCCAGCAGGGATAGCGGGAGCTCGGGAGATACGCAGTATTTT.

V and J are TRBV7-3 and TRBJ1-1; D gene uncertain. The CDR3 spans 13 residues. The V end lost 1 base, the J end lost 1 base, and 4 bases lay between the germline ends. Germline V gene data show CDR1 as SGHTA and CDR2 as FQGTGA. As DNA, the CDR3 is TGTGCCAGCAGCTTAAACGGGAACACTGAAGCTTTCTTT. Translated, it gives CASSLNGNTEAFF.

The V call is TRBV4-2, the J call TRBJ2-7, with 10 positions matching TRBD2. V lost 5 bases to trimming and J lost 1 base; unmatched junction nucleotides: 5. There are 15 residues in the CDR3. Germline V gene sequence: CDR1 LGHNA, CDR2 YNFKEQ. The DNA of the CDR3 is TGTGCCAGCAGCTCTCTAGCGGGAGTGTCCTACGAGCAGTACTTC. As protein: CASSSLAGVSYEQYF.

J is TRBJ2-2 and V is TRBV9; 11 nucleotides align to TRBD2. Germline V lookup: CDR1 SGDLS, CDR2 YYNGEE. The V gene end was trimmed by 2 bases and the J gene end by 7 bases; junction bases not matched to a gene: 7. The CDR3 spans 16 residues. This CDR3 reads CASSVGSGGAIGELFF. DNA for the CDR3: TGTGCCAGCAGCGTCGGTAGCGGGGGGGCCATCGGGGAGCTGTTTTTT.

The chain combines TRBV27 with TRBJ2-1, with TRBD1 matching 9 bases. Germline lookup yields CDR1 MNHEY and CDR2 SMNVEV (reference sequence). This CDR3 has 19 residues. Trimming cost V 4 bases and J 1 base; bases outside gene matches: 14. The CDR3 DNA reads TGTGCCAGCAGTTCAACCGGGACAGGGACTCTCGGGTCCTACAATGAGCAGTTCTTC. As protein: CASSSTGTGTLGSYNEQFF.